This T cell receptor beta chain was documented in a study of blood T cell repertoires in COVID-19. Background on the study: Acute and convalescent COVID-19 specimens originated in the United States, Italy and Spain. PBMCs, B-cell-depleted T cells, or T cells were the source of the cDNA or gDNA that made up the material.

In the source study's methods: Scientists estimated how many nucleated cells there were by amplifying reference gene primers. The data were produced by immunoSEQ multiplex PCR, yet TCRdb's version contains in-frame clones alone and is incomplete. For V, J and clone size, that table is used; D and trimming come from the DNA. The sample lists approximately 100,000 clones, around 94% occurring once. This CDR3 contains 16 residues. The chain has TRBV1 and TRBJ1-4. TRBV1 is a recognized pseudogene. The TCR comes from a man between 45 and 60 years old with active COVID-19. The sample taken for sequencing was peripheral blood. The CDR3 protein is CTSSVKGGVFNEKLFF. The CDR3 nucleotides are TGCACCAGCAGCGTAAAGGGGGGGGTCTTTAATGAAAAACTGTTTTTT.